This T cell receptor beta chain derives from a study of blood T cell repertoires in COVID-19. Repertoires were generated with immunoSEQ multiplex PCR, while TCRdb's copy carries only in-frame clones and drops some. The sample shows about 400,000 clones, around 86% of them seen only once. The CDR3 extends over 16 amino acids. Trimming took 5 bases from V and 3 from J; bases not matched to a gene: 11. Germline V gene data show CDR1 as SGHTA and CDR2 as FQGNSA. The chain has TRBV7-2 and TRBJ1-1; 8 nucleotides agree with TRBD1. Material for sequencing was peripheral blood. This clonotype originated in a human donor in a cohort sampled during active COVID-19. The CDR3 region is CASSVQLRGRDTEAFF. CDR3 DNA: TGTGCCAGCAGCGTACAACTCAGGGGGCGCGACACTGAAGCTTTCTTT.